Listed below are T cell receptor beta chains from one sample, sequenced in a study of T cell repertoires in cytomegalovirus infection. Using its own MiXCR run on the reads, TCRdb lists one record per CDR3 protein. Of fewer than 550,000 distinct CDR3 sequences detected, around 27% appear once; the ten largest clones hold roughly 13%. What was sequenced was PBMCs. Receptor source: a human donor in good health (CMV status not recorded). Some clones in this sample may be carry-over from other donors' samples. The CDR3 runs from the conserved cysteine through the conserved F or W. A D gene is named only where the DNA matches it firmly. For some rows the clone size is stated as once, few or many, or as a class when expanded; others skip it.

d_gene	len	abundance	v_gene	j_gene	CDR3nt	CDR3aa
-	14	-	TRBV25-1	TRBJ1-4	TGTGCCAGCAGTGAAGGGCAATCTGGTGAAAAACTGTTTTTT	CASSEGQSGEKLFF
-	13	-	TRBV9	TRBJ2-3	TGTGCCAGCAGCTCACGGTTGCGGGATACGCAGTATTTT	CASSSRLRDTQYF
-	13	-	TRBV6-5	TRBJ2-3	TGTGCCAGCAGTCCCCCTGTTACAGGGTACCAGTATTTT	CASSPPVTGYQYF
-	15	few	TRBV7-3	TRBJ1-3	TGTGCCAGCAGCTTAACGGGCCCGCCGAGGGACACCATATATTTT	CASSLTGPPRDTIYF
TRBD1	15	-	TRBV20-1	TRBJ1-1	TGCAGTGCTACAGGGACAGAGCGACCGAACACTGAAGCTTTCTTT	CSATGTERPNTEAFF
TRBD2	13	many	TRBV7-9	TRBJ2-5	TGTGCCAGCAACGGGAGGGAGCGGGAGACCCAGTACTTC	CASNGRERETQYF
-	14	few	TRBV6-2/TRBV6-3	TRBJ2-3	TGTGCCAGCAGTGCCCACCTCTCCCCGGCCTGGCAGTATTTT	CASSAHLSPAWQYF
TRBD2	13	-	TRBV19	TRBJ2-1	TGTGCCAGTAGTATAAACCTAGCGGGACTTGAGTTCTTC	CASSINLAGLEFF
-	11	-	TRBV29-1	TRBJ2-7	TGCAGCATACTCCCGGGGGAAGAGCAGTACTTC	CSILPGEEQYF
TRBD1	17	few	TRBV19	TRBJ2-1	TGTGCCAGTAGTATAGATCCCGGGACAGGGAGATACAATGAGCAGTTCTTC	CASSIDPGTGRYNEQFF
TRBD1	14	-	TRBV4-1	TRBJ1-2	TGCGCCAGCAGCCAAGCCCGGGACAGAGTTGGCTACACCTTC	CASSQARDRVGYTF
-	18	few	TRBV11-2	TRBJ2-7	TGTGCCAGCAGCTTGAGGGGCGGACAGACCCTACTAGCCGGTGAGCAGTACTTC	CASSLRGGQTLLAGEQYF
TRBD2	16	-	TRBV7-2	TRBJ2-1	TGTGCCAGCAGCTTAGCGCTTGCTAGCGGGAGTTATGAGCAGTTCTTC	CASSLALASGSYEQFF
-	14	-	TRBV20-1	TRBJ1-1	TGCAGTGCTAGATCGGGGTCTGGTTGGACTGAAGCTTTCTTT	CSARSGSGWTEAFF
TRBD2	15	once	TRBV9	TRBJ2-1	TGTGCCAGCAGCGTCGGGACTAGCGGGAGCAGTGAGCAGTTCTTC	CASSVGTSGSSEQFF
TRBD2	16	-	TRBV28	TRBJ2-7	TGTGCCAGCAGCCAAGGTCAGGGAGCGGGAAACTACGAGCAGTACTTC	CASSQGQGAGNYEQYF
TRBD2	17	few	TRBV12-3/TRBV12-4	TRBJ2-7	TGTGCCAGCAGCCCCCGGGGCCCTAGCGGGAGCGCCTACGAGCAGTACTTC	CASSPRGPSGSAYEQYF
-	14	few	TRBV7-8	TRBJ2-7	TGTGCCAGCAGCTTAGCAGGGCGGGACTACGAGCAGTACTTC	CASSLAGRDYEQYF
TRBD1	17	-	TRBV28	TRBJ1-1	TGTGCCAGCAGTCCGACACTACAGGGGGCCCTGAACACTGAAGCTTTCTTT	CASSPTLQGALNTEAFF
TRBD1	13	-	TRBV6-2/TRBV6-3	TRBJ2-4	TGTGCCAGCAGGTCGGACAGGGCGAACATTCAGTACTTC	CASRSDRANIQYF
TRBD2	18	-	TRBV6-1	TRBJ2-1	TGTGCCAGCAGTGCCGGGACTAGCGGGAGGTTTACCTACAATGAGCAGTTCTTC	CASSAGTSGRFTYNEQFF
-	14	-	TRBV25-1	TRBJ2-7	TGTGCCAGCAGTCCGGACAGCTCCGGATACGAGCAGTACTTC	CASSPDSSGYEQYF
-	14	-	TRBV24-1	TRBJ2-1	TGTGCCACCAGTGACCCCCTACAAGGGATTGAGCAGTTCTTC	CATSDPLQGIEQFF